This TCR beta chain was retrieved from a study of blood T cell repertoires in COVID-19. Across the whole study: Some COVID-19 samples were acute and others convalescent; all came from the United States, Italy and Spain.

The CDR3 runs 16 residues. V lost 2 bases, J lost 4 bases, and 14 bases lay in between. Germline assignment: CDR1 SEHNR and CDR2 FQNEAQ (reference sequence). As handled by the study authors: Reference gene primer amplification in the assay estimated nucleated cell counts. Repertoires were generated with immunoSEQ multiplex PCR, while TCRdb's copy carries only in-frame clones and drops some. The V and J calls and clone size are taken from that table; D and trimming were inferred from the DNA. This sample has about 28,000 clones; over 75% occur once, and the top ten carry about 25%. The sequence came from a human donor in a cohort sampled during active COVID-19. Sequencing was carried out using peripheral blood. The rearrangement links TRBV7-9 to TRBJ1-4; unclear D gene. CDR3 bases: TGTGCCAGCAGCTTATCAGGTTATCTGGATAATGAAAAACTGTTTTTT. As protein: CASSLSGYLDNEKLFF.